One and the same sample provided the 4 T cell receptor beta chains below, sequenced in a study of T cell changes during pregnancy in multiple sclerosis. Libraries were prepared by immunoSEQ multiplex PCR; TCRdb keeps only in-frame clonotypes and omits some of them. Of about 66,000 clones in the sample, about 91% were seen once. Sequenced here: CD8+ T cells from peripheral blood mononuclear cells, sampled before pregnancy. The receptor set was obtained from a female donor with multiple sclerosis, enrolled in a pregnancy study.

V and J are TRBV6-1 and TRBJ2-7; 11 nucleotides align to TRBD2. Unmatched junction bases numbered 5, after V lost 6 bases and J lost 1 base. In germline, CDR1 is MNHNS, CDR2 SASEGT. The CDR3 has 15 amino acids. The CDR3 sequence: CASSLRLAGSYEQYF. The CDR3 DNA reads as TGTGCCAGCAGCCTAAGACTAGCGGGGTCCTACGAGCAGTACTTC.

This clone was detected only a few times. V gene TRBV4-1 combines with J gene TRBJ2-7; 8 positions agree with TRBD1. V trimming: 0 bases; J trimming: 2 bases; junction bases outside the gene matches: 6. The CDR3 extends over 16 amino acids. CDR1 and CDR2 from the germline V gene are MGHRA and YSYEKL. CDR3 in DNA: TGCGCCAGCAGCCAAGAGAACCAGGGGGCTCCCTACGAGCAGTACTTC. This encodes CASSQENQGAPYEQYF.

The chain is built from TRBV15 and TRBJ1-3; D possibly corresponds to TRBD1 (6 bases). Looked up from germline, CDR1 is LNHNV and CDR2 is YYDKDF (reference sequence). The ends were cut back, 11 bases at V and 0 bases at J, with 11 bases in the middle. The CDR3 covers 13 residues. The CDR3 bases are TGTGCCGCAAGGGACACCTCTGGAAACACCATATATTTT. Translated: CAARDTSGNTIYF.

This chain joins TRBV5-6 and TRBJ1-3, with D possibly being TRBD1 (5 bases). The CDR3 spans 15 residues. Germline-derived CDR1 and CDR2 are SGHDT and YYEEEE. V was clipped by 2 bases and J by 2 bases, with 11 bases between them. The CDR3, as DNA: TGTGCCAGCAGCTTCGGGGGGACGACTGGAAACACCATATATTTT. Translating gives CASSFGGTTGNTIYF.